These 14 T cell receptor beta chains came from one sample sequenced in a study of T cells in women clearing cervical HPV infection. Assay used: immunoSEQ multiplex PCR; TCRdb lists only in-frame clones, some missing. The listing contains 20,000 to 25,000 clones. The sample taken for sequencing was blood buffy coat. The receptors were sampled from a woman aged 18 to 75 with a cervical HPV16 infection that either progressed to CIN3+ or cleared (not recorded which).

As to this clone: The missing CDR3 end, 3 residues past where the read stops, is filled in from the germline J gene. V usage is TRBV7-8 and J usage is TRBJ2-3, with TRBD1 matching 8 bases. With 5 bases clipped from V and 3 bases from J, the junction kept 4 bases outside the gene matches. Germline CDR1 reads SGHVS; CDR2 reads FQNEAQ. The CDR3 is 14 residues long. CDR3 DNA, as far as it was read: TGTGCCAGCAGCAACCGACAGGGGACAGATACG. Protein product: CASSNRQGTDT. The entire CDR3 protein reads CASSNRQGTDTQYF.

As to this clone: The read halts 3 residues ahead of the CDR3 end, with the missing end drawn from the germline J gene. The chain carries TRBV5-6 and TRBJ2-3; 9 nucleotides align to TRBD1. The V gene end was trimmed by 4 bases and the J gene end by 2 bases; junction bases not matched to a gene: 2. The CDR3 loop spans 14 amino acids. In germline, CDR1 is SGHDT, CDR2 YYEEEE. The chain's CDR3 is CASSLQGATDTQYF. The sequenced CDR3 bases are TGTGCCAGCAGCCTACAGGGGGCCACAGATACG.

As concerns this clone: The read is 3 residues too short to cover the CDR3 end, so that end is filled in from the germline J gene. The V call is TRBV11-2, the J call TRBJ1-1; D not certain. Trimming left V 4 bases short and J 0 bases short, with 6 bases between. In germline, CDR1 is SGHAT, CDR2 FQNNGV. CDR3 length equals 13 residues. CDR3 DNA, as far as it was read: TGTGCCAGCAGCTCCAACTTGAACACTGAA. It yields the protein CASSSNLNTE. The complete CDR3 protein is CASSSNLNTEAFF.

Regarding this clone: Sequencing ends 3 residues short of the CDR3 end; the germline J gene provides the rest. The chain couples TRBV9 to TRBJ2-3, with no clear D. CDR1 and CDR2 from the germline V gene are SGDLS and YYNGEE. This CDR3 region has 13 residues. Trimming cost V 1 base and J 1 base, with 4 bases left between them. The sequenced part of the CDR3 DNA is TGTGCCAGCAGCGTAAGGGGCACAGATACG. Translating it yields CASSVRGTDT. The entire CDR3 protein reads CASSVRGTDTQYF. Full variable domain (outside the CDR3, taken from reference TRBV9 and TRBJ2-3): DSGVTQTPKHLITATGQRVTLRCSPRSGDLSVYWYQQSLDQGLQFLIQYYNGEERAKGNILERFSAQQFPDLHSELNLSSLELGDSALYFCASSVRGTDTQYFGPGTRLTVL.

About this clone itself: With the read ending 3 residues before the CDR3 end, the germline J gene is used to fill in that end. The chain uses TRBV24-1 and TRBJ2-3; 9 nucleotides match TRBD2. CDR1 and CDR2 (germline): KGHDR, SFDVKD. The CDR3 has 15 amino acids. V trimming: 4 bases; J trimming: 8 bases; junction bases outside the gene matches: 9. The CDR3 bases that were read are TGTGCCACCAGTGACCAGCGGGGGGCACAAGGTACG. Its translation is CATSDQRGAQGT. The full CDR3 reads CATSDQRGAQGTQYF.

CDR3 in amino acids: CASSSGSNTGELFF. The CDR3 bases that were read are TGTGCCAGCAGTTCGGGGTCGAACACCGGGGAG. The gene calls are TRBV11-3 and TRBJ2-2, with TRBD2 as a possible D gene (5 bases). The read falls 3 residues short of the CDR3 end, and the missing part is taken from the germline J gene. The V end was cut by 6 bases, the J end by 0 bases, with 8 bases between. CDR1 and CDR2 (germline): SGHNT, YENEEA. The CDR3 totals 14 residues.

On this clone itself: The read terminates 3 residues before the CDR3 end, so the remaining end is supplied by the germline J gene. The genes are TRBV4-1 and TRBJ2-3; D unclear. The germline V gene encodes CDR1 MGHRA and CDR2 YSYEKL. Trimming cost V 1 base and J 5 bases, with 10 bases left between them. The CDR3 spans 14 residues. The CDR3 DNA, read in part, is TGCGCCAGCAGCCAAGGCCCCCCAGTAGATACG. Translating it yields CASSQGPPVDT. The CDR3 in its entirety is CASSQGPPVDTQYF.

Regarding this clone: Coverage ceases 3 residues before the CDR3 finishes, and the germline J gene fills in the end. V and J are TRBV29-1 and TRBJ2-7; 7 bases map to TRBD2. This CDR3 region has 14 residues. Losses at the gene ends were 4 bases for V and 4 bases for J; bases not matched to a gene: 10. Germline CDR1 reads SQVTM; CDR2 reads ANQGSEA. CDR3 DNA (partial): TGCAGCGTTGGTCTCGGACTAGGACCATACGAG. This encodes CSVGLGLGPYE. The complete CDR3 protein is CSVGLGLGPYEQYF.

In the case of this clone: The read finishes 3 residues shy of the CDR3 end, and the germline J gene is used to complete it. This chain joins TRBV11-2 and TRBJ1-3; D perhaps matches TRBD1 (6 bases). Germline CDR1 is SGHAT and CDR2 is FQNNGV. The CDR3 consists of 13 residues. V was pared by 6 bases and J by 4 bases, with 10 bases between. CDR3 protein: CASRDTGGNTIYF. CDR3 bases read: TGTGCCAGCAGGGATACAGGGGGAAACACC. The full variable domain, rest sourced from reference TRBV11-2 and TRBJ1-3, is EAGVAQSPRYKIIEKRQSVAFWCNPISGHATLYWYQQILGQGPKLLIQFQNNGVVDDSQLPKDRFSAERLKGVDSTLKIQPAKLEDSAVYLCASRDTGGNTIYFGEGSWLTVV.

In regard to this clone: The CDR3 end falls 3 residues outside the read, so it is completed with the germline J gene. The rearrangement joins TRBV2 to TRBJ1-1, with 7 nucleotides matching TRBD1. CDR1 and CDR2 (germline): SNHLY, FYNNEI. The CDR3 covers 16 residues. Unmatched junction bases numbered 12, after V lost 6 bases and J lost 2 bases. The part of the CDR3 DNA that was read is TGTGCCAGCAGCCTCCAGGGGGGCAGATCAAACACTGAA. The encoded protein is CASSLQGGRSNTE. The complete CDR3 sequence is CASSLQGGRSNTEAFF.

With respect to this clone: The read falls 3 residues short of the CDR3 end, and the missing part is taken from the germline J gene. The chain carries TRBV14 and TRBJ2-3; 9 bases agree with TRBD1. This CDR3 contains 15 residues. Germline V gives CDR1 SGHDN, CDR2 FVKESK. The junction had 5 bases not matched to a gene; V was cut back by 0 bases and J by 7 bases. This chain's CDR3 is CASSQDGTGIYTQYF. CDR3 DNA, as far as it was read: TGTGCCAGCAGCCAAGATGGGACAGGGATATATACG. Full variable domain (outside the CDR3, taken from reference TRBV14 and TRBJ2-3): EAGVTQFPSHSVIEKGQTVTLRCDPISGHDNLYWYRRVMGKEIKFLLHFVKESKQDESGMPNNRFLAERTGGTYSTLKVQPAELEDSGVYFCASSQDGTGIYTQYFGPGTRLTVL.

Worth noting for this clone: The CDR3 end lies 3 residues beyond the end of the read and is filled in from the germline J gene. This chain connects TRBV7-9 to TRBJ1-2; weak D call: TRBD1 (5 bases). The CDR3 runs to 15 residues. Germline-derived CDR1 and CDR2 are SEHNR and FQNEAQ (reference sequence). CDR3 bases read: TGTGCCAGCAGCTTAGGGGACTTCTACACAGATACC. Its translation: CASSLGDFYTDT. The CDR3 reads in full as CASSLGDFYTDTYTF.

About this clone itself: The read gets to within 3 residues of the CDR3 end, and the germline J gene fills in the rest. This chain links TRBV7-9 with TRBJ2-2; no reliable D call. The CDR3 covers 14 residues. Looked up from germline, CDR1 is SEHNR and CDR2 is FQNEAQ (reference sequence). V was shortened by 2 bases and J by 0 bases, with 4 bases between the two germline ends. CDR3 DNA (partial): TGTGCCAGCAGCTTACCTACGAACACCGGGGAG. Protein: CASSLPTNTGE. The full-length CDR3 reads as CASSLPTNTGELFF.

With respect to this clone: Other nucleotide sequences in the sample specify the same CDR3. The CDR3 sequence is CASSKALQGIKYNEQFF. CDR3 bases read: TGTGCCAGCTCAAAAGCCCTACAGGGGATAAAGTACAATGAG. This sequence joins TRBV18 and TRBJ2-1, with 7 bases matching TRBD1. The sequence runs out 3 residues before the end of the CDR3; the remainder is reconstructed from the germline J gene. The CDR3 totals 17 residues. The germline V gene has CDR1 KGHSH and CDR2 LQKENI. V lost 5 bases, J lost 4 bases, and 14 bases stayed unmatched.